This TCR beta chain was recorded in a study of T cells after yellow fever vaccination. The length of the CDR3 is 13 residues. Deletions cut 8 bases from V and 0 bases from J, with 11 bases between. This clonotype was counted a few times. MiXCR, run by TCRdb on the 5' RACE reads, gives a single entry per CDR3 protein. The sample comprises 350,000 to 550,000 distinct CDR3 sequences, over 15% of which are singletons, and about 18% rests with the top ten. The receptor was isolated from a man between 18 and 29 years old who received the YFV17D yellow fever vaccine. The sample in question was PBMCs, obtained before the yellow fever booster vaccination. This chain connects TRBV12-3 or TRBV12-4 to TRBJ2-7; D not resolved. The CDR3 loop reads CASQDLNSYEQYF. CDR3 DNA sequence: TGTGCCAGCCAAGACTTGAACTCCTACGAGCAGTACTTC.